Presented here are 29 T cell receptor beta chains from one specimen sequenced in a study of long-term antiretroviral therapy in people with HIV. At the survey level, the v3.0 immunoSEQ assay was run. Sequenced by immunoSEQ multiplex PCR; TCRdb stores in-frame clones only, minus some. The sample consists of some 35,000 clones, approximately 85% of them appearing once. The sample in question was unsorted PBMCs, obtained 2.2 years after starting antiretroviral therapy. These receptors were obtained from a man younger than 30 with HIV.

This clone turned up a few times. The J gene is TRBJ1-6, the V gene TRBV7-3; the D gene is possibly TRBD1 (6 bases). CDR1 is SGHTA, CDR2 FQGTGA, per germline. The CDR3 runs 15 residues. V gave up 1 base and J gave up 8 bases, with 12 bases separating them. CDR3 sequence reads: CASSLRSGADSPLHF. The DNA for the CDR3 is TGTGCCAGCAGCTTAAGGTCGGGGGCCGATTCACCCCTCCACTTT.

This chain connects TRBV9 to TRBJ1-1; D not certain. Deletions cut 0 bases from V and 1 base from J, with 7 bases between. The germline CDR1 and CDR2 sequences are SGDLS and YYNGEE. CDR3 length: 14 amino acids. CDR3 sequence reads: CASSVGTRNTEAFF. The CDR3 bases are TGTGCCAGCAGCGTAGGCACAAGGAACACTGAAGCTTTCTTT.

The chain joins TRBV6-5 to TRBJ2-1; the D is unclear. With 4 bases removed from V and 0 bases from J, the gap between germline ends came to 7 bases. Per the germline V gene, CDR1 is MNHEY and CDR2 is SVGAGI. CDR3 size: 14 residues. The CDR3 reads CASSSESSYNEQFF. CDR3 nucleotide sequence: TGTGCCAGCAGTTCCGAAAGCTCCTACAATGAGCAGTTCTTC.

CDR3 sequence reads: CASSFPTGVLIYGYTF. The CDR3 nucleotides read TGTGCCAGCAGTTTCCCGACAGGGGTACTAATCTATGGCTACACCTTC. The rearrangement joins TRBV28 to TRBJ1-2, with TRBD1 matching 8 bases. The length of the CDR3 is 16 residues. Germline CDR1 and CDR2: MDHEN and SYDVKM. V lost 3 bases and J lost 4; bases outside the gene matches: 10.

The chain uses TRBV19 and TRBJ1-2; D might be TRBD1 (6 bases). CDR1 and CDR2 (germline): LNHDA, SQIVND (reference sequence). CDR3 length: 15 residues. V was trimmed by 5 bases and J by 7 bases, leaving 20 bases between them. DNA of the CDR3: TGTGCCAGTAGTGGCCTCGGTGACTTCAGGGGTGGCTACACCTTC. As protein: CASSGLGDFRGGYTF.

The chain uses TRBV5-1 and TRBJ1-2; D unresolved. CDR1 is SGHRS and CDR2 is YFSETQ in the germline V gene. V was trimmed by 0 bases and J by 2 bases, leaving 8 bases between them. The CDR3 spans 14 residues. Written as DNA, the CDR3 is TGCGCCAGCAGCTTGGGGCGGGAAAACTATGGCTACACCTTC. Translation: CASSLGRENYGYTF.

This clone was seen only a few times. The chain carries TRBV7-9 and TRBJ2-1, with 10 bases that match TRBD2. The CDR3 is 16 residues long. Germline V lookup: CDR1 SEHNR, CDR2 FQNEAQ (reference sequence). The J segment lost 5 bases and the V segment lost 0 bases, leaving 4 bases of the junction unmatched. The CDR3 sequence: CASSLALAGAHNEQFF. In DNA, the CDR3 is TGTGCCAGCAGCTTAGCCCTAGCGGGAGCTCACAATGAGCAGTTCTTC.

V and J are TRBV29-1 and TRBJ2-5; D unclear. This CDR3 has 13 amino acids. The V gene lost 6 bases and the J gene lost 0 bases, with 11 bases spanning the gap. In germline, CDR1 is SQVTM, CDR2 ANQGSEA. CDR3 sequence: CSVSRTDQETQYF. The DNA of the CDR3 is TGCAGCGTATCGCGGACGGACCAAGAGACCCAGTACTTC.

The chain has TRBV5-1 and TRBJ2-2; D is unclear. This CDR3 has 14 residues. V lost 1 base to trimming and J lost 2 bases, with 6 bases between them. Germline V gene lookup returns CDR1 SGHRS and CDR2 YFSETQ. CDR3 coding DNA: TGCGCCAGCAGCTTGTTTAGCAACACCGGGGAGCTGTTTTTT. Its translation: CASSLFSNTGELFF.

In this sample, this clone turned up a few times. This rearrangement joins TRBV2 to TRBJ2-1; D gene uncertain. The CDR3 consists of 12 residues. Germline V lookup: CDR1 SNHLY, CDR2 FYNNEI. Trimming shortened V by 4 bases and J by 6 bases, and 7 bases separated the two germline ends. CDR3 sequence reads: CASSVRFNEQFF. The CDR3 bases are TGTGCCAGCAGTGTAAGGTTCAATGAGCAGTTCTTC.

The chain has TRBV29-1 and TRBJ2-7; D is unclear. Trimming removed 0 bases at V and 3 bases at J, with 12 bases between. Looked up from germline, CDR1 is SQVTM and CDR2 is ANQGSEA. The CDR3 extends over 14 amino acids. The CDR3 DNA follows: TGCAGCGTTGAAGATCCGGAGAGGCTCTACGAGCAGTACTTC. Translated: CSVEDPERLYEQYF.

V usage is TRBV5-1 and J usage is TRBJ2-1; 16 bases agree with TRBD2. Trimming removed 4 bases from V and 10 bases from J; junction bases left unmatched: 5. The CDR3 has 15 amino acids. Per the germline V gene, CDR1 is SGHRS and CDR2 is YFSETQ. The CDR3 protein is CASSPGTSGGDEQFF. CDR3 bases: TGCGCCAGCAGCCCGGGGACTAGCGGGGGGGACGAGCAGTTCTTC.

The chain employs TRBV11-2 and TRBJ1-2; 10 bases match TRBD1. The CDR3 spans 16 residues. V lost 6 bases and J lost 4; bases outside the gene matches: 11. Germline values: CDR1 SGHAT, CDR2 FQNNGV. The CDR3 DNA follows: TGTGCCAGCAGGGGTGGACAGGGGGGTTGGAGCTATGGCTACACCTTC. Its protein is CASRGGQGGWSYGYTF.

In nucleotides, the CDR3 is TGTGCCAGCAGTGAAAGTTTCCGGTTCAATCAGCCCCAGCATTTT. It codes for CASSESFRFNQPQHF. This sequence joins TRBV6-1 and TRBJ1-5; D unresolved. The CDR3 is made up of 15 amino acids. Trimming cost V 2 bases and J 3 bases, with 11 bases left between them. Looked up from germline, CDR1 is MNHNS and CDR2 is SASEGT.

The chain recombines TRBV4-1 with TRBJ1-2, with 10 bases identical to TRBD1. There are 14 residues in the CDR3. CDR1 MGHRA and CDR2 YSYEKL come from the germline V gene. V lost 4 bases and J lost 6; bases outside the gene matches: 5. CDR3 DNA: TGCGCCAGCAGCCCCCGACAGGGGGCAGATGGCTACACCTTC. This codes for CASSPRQGADGYTF.

The genes are TRBV5-1 and TRBJ2-1; D is uncertain. In germline, CDR1 is SGHRS, CDR2 YFSETQ. The CDR3 contains 14 residues. With 4 bases removed from V and 2 bases from J, the gap between germline ends came to 10 bases. The CDR3 nucleotides read TGCGCCAGCAGCCCCACTGGCCCCTACAATGAGCAGTTCTTC. This encodes CASSPTGPYNEQFF.

The chain uses TRBV4-3 and TRBJ2-7; D is unclear. V lost 0 bases and J 0 bases, leaving 9 bases between the germline ends. The length of the CDR3 is 15 residues. Germline CDR1 LGHNA, CDR2 YSLEER. CDR3 bases: TGCGCCAGCAGCCAAGAACGGGTTAGCTCCTACGAGCAGTACTTC. Protein product: CASSQERVSSYEQYF.

CDR3: CASSIEGYNEQFF. The CDR3 DNA is TGTGCCAGTAGTATAGAGGGGTATAATGAGCAGTTCTTC. This rearrangement joins TRBV19 to TRBJ2-1; the D is unclear. The CDR3 has 13 amino acids. In germline, CDR1 is LNHDA, CDR2 SQIVND (reference sequence). V dropped 0 bases and J dropped 7 bases, with 7 bases sitting between them.

The chain carries TRBV11-1 and TRBJ2-3; no definite D call. The ends were cut back, 4 bases at V and 11 bases at J, with 16 bases in the middle. The CDR3 sequence is 13 residues long. CDR1 and CDR2 (germline): SGHAT, FQDESV (reference sequence). The CDR3, as DNA: TGTGCCAGCAGCTCAAATAGGCGAGCCGGGCAGTATTTT. Residues: CASSSNRRAGQYF.

The chain recombines TRBV7-9 with TRBJ2-6; 9 bases match TRBD1. Germline V CDR1 and CDR2: SEHNR, FQNEAQ (reference sequence). The CDR3 runs 17 residues. With 5 bases clipped from V and 0 bases from J, the junction kept 5 bases outside the gene matches. The CDR3 sequence: CASSPGQGTSGANVLTF. CDR3 coding DNA: TGTGCCAGCAGCCCGGGACAGGGAACCTCTGGGGCCAACGTCCTGACTTTC. Variable domain in full (rest from reference TRBV7-9 and TRBJ2-6): DTGVSQNPRHKITKRGQNVTFRCDPISEHNRLYWYRQTLGQGPEFLTYFQNEAQLEKSRLLSDRFSAERPKGSFSTLEIQRTEQGDSAMYLCASSPGQGTSGANVLTFGAGSRLTVL.

This clone occurred once. This chain uses TRBV30 with TRBJ2-1; D is unresolved. The V end lost 0 bases, the J end lost 4 bases, and 22 bases lay between the germline ends. Per germline, CDR1 GTSNPN and CDR2 SVGIG (reference sequence). The CDR3 extends over 18 amino acids. The CDR3 loop is CAWSVVAGSLPGYNEQFF. The CDR3 DNA sequence: TGTGCCTGGAGTGTGGTAGCAGGTTCCCTCCCAGGTTACAATGAGCAGTTCTTC. The full variable domain, in which reference TRBV30 and TRBJ2-1 provide the parts outside the CDR3, is SQTIHQWPATLVQPVGSPLSLECTVEGTSNPNLYWYRQAAGRGLQLLFYSVGIGQISSEVPQNLSASRPQDRQFILSSKKLLLSDSGFYLCAWSVVAGSLPGYNEQFFGPGTRLTVL.

This sequence joins TRBV19 and TRBJ1-5, with D uncertain. The germline V and J ends were trimmed by 5 bases and 2 bases, with 22 bases remaining between them. Germline loops: CDR1 LNHDA, CDR2 SQIVND (reference sequence). CDR3 length equals 18 residues. The CDR3 here is CASSSVTVRKSGNQPQHF. DNA for the CDR3: TGTGCCAGTAGTTCAGTCACCGTTAGGAAGAGTGGCAATCAGCCCCAGCATTTT.

V and J are TRBV27 and TRBJ2-5; tentatively, D is TRBD1 (6 bases). With 7 bases removed from V and 5 bases from J, the gap between germline ends came to 17 bases. The CDR3 is 14 residues long. The germline V gene encodes CDR1 MNHEY and CDR2 SMNVEV (reference sequence). The CDR3 protein is CASTSAGVGETQYF. In DNA, the CDR3 is TGTGCCAGCACCTCCGCAGGGGTGGGGGAGACCCAGTACTTC.

This chain connects TRBV6-1 to TRBJ2-7; D gene uncertain. The V gene lost 4 bases and the J gene lost 0 bases, with 16 bases spanning the gap. Germline CDR1 and CDR2: MNHNS and SASEGT. CDR3 size: 16 residues. CDR3 nucleotide sequence: TGTGCCAGCAGTGGCGAGCCGACTGCATCCTCCTACGAGCAGTACTTC. Amino acids: CASSGEPTASSYEQYF.

The chain recombines TRBV7-8 with TRBJ2-1; D is unclear. Germline CDR1 SGHVS, CDR2 FQNEAQ. V lost 0 bases to trimming and J lost 8 bases, with 11 bases between them. This CDR3 is built from 14 residues. The CDR3 loop is CASSLALGFDEQFF. The DNA of the CDR3 is TGTGCCAGCAGCTTAGCCCTTGGGTTCGATGAGCAGTTCTTC.

The CDR3 DNA is TGCGCCAGCAGTGCACATTTTTATAGCAATCAGCCCCAGCATTTT. It translates to CASSAHFYSNQPQHF. The chain couples TRBV10-2 to TRBJ1-5; unclear D gene. CDR3 length: 15 amino acids. V was shortened by 4 bases and J by 0 bases, with 10 bases between the two germline ends. The germline gives CDR1 WSHSY, CDR2 SAAADI.

V usage is TRBV6-1 and J usage is TRBJ1-5; D is undetermined. The CDR3 sequence is 13 residues long. Per the germline V gene, CDR1 is MNHNS and CDR2 is SASEGT. V was cut by 2 bases and J by 4 bases, with 6 bases left in between. The CDR3 DNA reads TGTGCCAGCAGTGAATCGGGGAATCAGCCCCAGCATTTT. It encodes CASSESGNQPQHF.

The genes are TRBV6-1 and TRBJ2-7; 10 bases agree with TRBD1. The germline V gene has CDR1 MNHNS and CDR2 SASEGT. The CDR3 extends over 14 amino acids. Trimming at V came to 1 base and at J to 4 bases, leaving 1 base not matched to a gene. The CDR3 region is CASSEVGQGYEQYF. CDR3 DNA sequence: TGTGCCAGCAGTGAAGTGGGACAGGGGTACGAGCAGTACTTC.

Here the CDR3 reads CASSPPSEYNEKLFF. In nucleotides, the CDR3 is TGTGCCAGCTCACCACCGTCGGAGTATAATGAAAAACTGTTTTTT. The J gene is TRBJ1-4, the V gene TRBV18, with D unclear. Per the germline V gene, CDR1 is KGHSH and CDR2 is LQKENI. The CDR3 is 15 residues long. V was trimmed by 0 bases and J by 4 bases, leaving 9 bases between them.